Below, 24 T cell receptor beta chains from the same sample are listed, as sequenced in a study of cytomegalovirus exposure and HLA in healthy donors. With 60 Vbeta and 13 Jbeta primers, the PCR was carried out. The table came from immunoSEQ multiplex PCR; TCRdb's copy has only in-frame clones and leaves some out. The table has some 120,000 clones, approximately 70% seen once. Sequenced input: PBMCs. The receptors originated from a woman aged 30 to 39 in good health and CMV-seronegative.

This chain joins TRBV6-1 and TRBJ2-5; D call uncertain. V was trimmed by 2 bases and J by 2 bases, leaving 9 bases between them. The CDR3 contains 14 residues. The germline gives CDR1 MNHNS, CDR2 SASEGT. This CDR3 reads CASSEFTVQETQYF. CDR3 nucleotides: TGTGCCAGCAGTGAATTCACAGTTCAAGAGACCCAGTACTTC.

This clone was observed a handful of times. The CDR3 DNA sequence: TGTGCCAGCAGCAACCCGGGGACAGACTACTATGGCTACACCTTC. Translation: CASSNPGTDYYGYTF. This sequence joins TRBV4-2 and TRBJ1-2, with TRBD1 matching 7 bases. Germline lookup yields CDR1 LGHNA and CDR2 YNFKEQ. This CDR3 is 15 amino acids long. J gave up 3 bases and V 5 bases, and 9 bases lay outside the gene matches.

V is TRBV2 and J is TRBJ2-1; 14 bases agree with TRBD2. With V trimmed by 7 bases and J by 9 bases, 11 bases remained unmatched. Germline CDR1 and CDR2: SNHLY and FYNNEI. This CDR3 region has 16 residues. CDR3 protein: CASKTTSGGARGEQFF. The CDR3 DNA is TGTGCCAGCAAGACGACTAGCGGGGGGGCCCGTGGTGAGCAGTTCTTC. Looking up the rest from reference TRBV2 and TRBJ2-1 gives the full variable domain: EPEVTQTPSHQVTQMGQEVILRCVPISNHLYFYWYRQILGQKVEFLVSFYNNEISEKSEIFDDQFSVERPDGSNFTLKIRSTKLEDSAMYFCASKTTSGGARGEQFFGPGTRLTVL.

The chain has TRBV19 and TRBJ1-5, with D possibly TRBD1 on 5 matching bases. The CDR3 spans 13 residues. The ends were cut back, 5 bases at V and 6 bases at J, with 11 bases in the middle. Germline CDR1 reads LNHDA; CDR2 reads SQIVND (reference sequence). The CDR3 sequence is CASSSQGVQPQHF. In DNA form, the CDR3 reads TGTGCCAGTAGTTCGCAGGGCGTTCAGCCCCAGCATTTT.

The genes are TRBV30 and TRBJ2-7, with TRBD2 identical over 7 bases. Germline V gives CDR1 GTSNPN, CDR2 SVGIG (reference sequence). J lost 0 bases, V lost 0 bases, and 2 bases had no gene match. The CDR3 loop spans 14 amino acids. The CDR3 loop reads CAWSVGGISYEQYF. The CDR3 nucleotides are TGTGCCTGGAGTGTGGGGGGGATCTCCTACGAGCAGTACTTC.

The chain carries TRBV27 and TRBJ1-2, with D uncertain. CDR1 is MNHEY, CDR2 SMNVEV, per germline (reference sequence). Trimming shortened V by 5 bases and J by 3 bases, and 10 bases separated the two germline ends. There are 13 residues in the CDR3. In DNA, the CDR3 is TGTGCCAGCAGTCCATCGTCAGACTATGGCTACACCTTC. Translation gives CASSPSSDYGYTF.

The V and J genes are TRBV6-6 and TRBJ1-5, with D possibly being TRBD1 (5 bases). CDR1 is MNHNY, CDR2 SVGAGI, per germline (reference sequence). The CDR3 extends over 14 amino acids. V was trimmed by 4 bases and J by 7 bases, leaving 14 bases between them. CDR3 protein: CASSSQDRVQPQHF. CDR3 bases: TGTGCCAGCAGTTCACAGGATCGCGTACAGCCCCAGCATTTT.

This CDR3 reads CASKSGQGLTQYF. CDR3 nucleotides: TGTGCCAGCAAATCGGGACAGGGGTTAACCCAGTACTTC. This chain uses TRBV2 with TRBJ2-5; TRBD1 matches at 10 bases. V was clipped by 7 bases and J by 8 bases; unmatched bases: 7. The germline V gene has CDR1 SNHLY and CDR2 FYNNEI. This CDR3 spans 13 amino acids.

V is TRBV25-1 and J is TRBJ1-2; 9 nucleotides line up with TRBD1. With V trimmed by 6 bases and J by 7 bases, 15 bases remained unmatched. The CDR3 contains 16 residues. The germline V gene encodes CDR1 MGHDK and CDR2 SYGVNS. The CDR3 reads CASRPDRGSGKPGYTF. In DNA, the CDR3 is TGTGCCAGCAGACCTGACAGGGGGTCAGGTAAACCTGGCTACACCTTC.

This clone was counted only a few times. The CDR3 DNA reads as TGTGCCAGCAGCTTTCGACAGGACCCTTACAATGAGCAGTTCTTC. Protein product: CASSFRQDPYNEQFF. The rearrangement links TRBV11-3 to TRBJ2-1; maybe TRBD1 (6 bases). This CDR3 region has 15 residues. V was clipped by 3 bases and J by 4 bases, with 13 bases between them. Germline assignment: CDR1 SGHNT and CDR2 YENEEA.

The CDR3 nucleotides are TGTGCCAGCAGTTTAGGTAGGGTGGGAGCTGAAGCTTTCTTT. It specifies CASSLGRVGAEAFF. The J gene is TRBJ1-1, the V gene TRBV27; unclear D gene. V was trimmed by 2 bases and J by 6 bases, leaving 13 bases between them. Looked up from germline, CDR1 is MNHEY and CDR2 is SMNVEV (reference sequence). The CDR3 loop spans 14 amino acids.

On this clone itself: The sample contains more than one DNA sequence encoding this CDR3. The chain employs TRBV29-1 and TRBJ2-7, with D tentatively TRBD1 (6 bases). CDR3 length: 12 residues. From germline, CDR1 is SQVTM and CDR2 ANQGSEA. Trimming cost V 4 bases and J 1 base, with 8 bases left between them. The CDR3 nucleotides are TGCAGCGTTGTCCAGGGGTCCTACGAGCAGTACTTC. Protein product: CSVVQGSYEQYF.

The J gene is TRBJ1-1, the V gene TRBV7-8, with D uncertain. Trimming removed 3 bases at V and 0 bases at J, with 8 bases between. Per the germline V gene, CDR1 is SGHVS and CDR2 is FQNEAQ. This CDR3 has 14 residues. The CDR3 region is CASSFGVLNTEAFF. The CDR3 DNA reads as TGTGCCAGCAGCTTCGGGGTATTGAACACTGAAGCTTTCTTT.

Points on this clone: Its ends do not fully match the called genes, so a read error is possible. The same CDR3 is also encoded by other DNA sequences in this sample. J is TRBJ2-6 and V is TRBV6-1; the D gene is possibly TRBD1 (5 bases). Germline-derived CDR1 and CDR2 are MNHNS and SASEGT. The CDR3 is 15 amino acids. CDR3: CASSVDSSGANVLTF. The DNA of the CDR3 is TGTGCCAGCAGTGTAGATAGCTCTGGGGCTAACGTCCTGACTTTC.

The chain carries TRBV29-1 and TRBJ1-4; no definite D call. Trimming removed 6 bases from V and 3 bases from J, with 11 bases in between. Germline CDR1 is SQVTM and CDR2 is ANQGSEA. The CDR3 covers 13 residues. CDR3 protein: CSVMGLSNEKLFF. CDR3 sequence (DNA): TGCAGCGTAATGGGCCTCTCTAATGAAAAACTGTTTTTT.

The chain links TRBV6-5 to TRBJ2-7, with unresolved D. V lost 2 bases to trimming and J lost 4 bases, with 9 bases between them. Per the germline V gene, CDR1 is MNHEY and CDR2 is SVGAGI. The CDR3 runs to 13 residues. The CDR3 spells CASSYLPGYEQYF. In DNA, the CDR3 is TGTGCCAGCAGTTACCTCCCAGGATACGAGCAGTACTTC.

CDR3 coding DNA: TGTGCCAGCAGGTCCGGGACAGGGGTTTCCGGGGAGCTGTTTTTT. Residues: CASRSGTGVSGELFF. The chain uses TRBV6-5 and TRBJ2-2; 10 bases match TRBD1. J gave up 6 bases and V 6 bases, and 7 bases lay outside the gene matches. This CDR3 has 15 residues. Germline values: CDR1 MNHEY, CDR2 SVGAGI.

The gene calls are TRBV25-1 and TRBJ1-1; TRBD1 is a possible D gene (6 bases). V lost 5 bases and J 5 bases, leaving 9 bases between the germline ends. Germline-derived CDR1 and CDR2 are MGHDK and SYGVNS. The CDR3 has 12 residues. CDR3 sequence: CASSYRDTEAFF. In DNA form, the CDR3 reads TGTGCCAGCAGTTACAGGGATACTGAAGCTTTCTTT.

The chain employs TRBV19 and TRBJ1-1; 10 bases are a match to TRBD1. The CDR3 is made up of 13 amino acids. V was pared by 8 bases and J by 2 bases, with 2 bases of the junction left unmatched. Germline CDR1 reads LNHDA; CDR2 reads SQIVND (reference sequence). CDR3 in amino acids: CASGTGANTEAFF. The CDR3 DNA is TGTGCCAGTGGGACAGGGGCTAACACTGAAGCTTTCTTT.

This clone came up once. This chain uses TRBV10-3 with TRBJ1-1, with D hard to call. The CDR3 loop spans 16 amino acids. Trimming shortened V by 6 bases and J by 0 bases, and 17 bases separated the two germline ends. From germline, CDR1 is ENHRY and CDR2 SYGVKD. The CDR3 region is CAISSGGAGMNTEAFF. Written as DNA, the CDR3 is TGTGCCATCAGCTCCGGAGGCGCGGGGATGAACACTGAAGCTTTCTTT.

This clone was seen a few times. This chain uses TRBV4-2 with TRBJ2-1; D ambiguous. Germline assignment: CDR1 LGHNA and CDR2 YNFKEQ. Deletions cut 0 bases from V and 8 bases from J, with 8 bases between. The CDR3 loop spans 13 amino acids. DNA for the CDR3: TGTGCCAGCAGCCAAGAAACTTGGTATGAGCAGTTCTTC. This translates into CASSQETWYEQFF.

The rearrangement links TRBV4-2 to TRBJ1-4; 8 bases align to TRBD1. V dropped 4 bases and J dropped 7; count of bases not matched to a gene: 5. This CDR3 has 14 residues. The germline CDR1 and CDR2 sequences are LGHNA and YNFKEQ. The CDR3 region has the DNA TGTGCCAGCAGCCCCGGGACAGGAAGTGAAAAACTGTTTTTT. Amino acid sequence: CASSPGTGSEKLFF.

The chain combines TRBV30 with TRBJ1-2; D uncertain. Trimming stripped 0 bases from V and 8 bases from J, with 7 bases between. The CDR3 loop spans 11 amino acids. Germline V gives CDR1 GTSNPN, CDR2 SVGIG (reference sequence). CDR3 in DNA: TGTGCCTGGAGTGTAGTTGGCGGCTACACCTTC. Translation: CAWSVVGGYTF.

This clone was counted a few times. The CDR3 region is CASSSTGGYQPQHF. CDR3 sequence (DNA): TGTGCCAGCAGTTCGACAGGGGGGTATCAGCCCCAGCATTTT. The chain carries TRBV6-5 and TRBJ1-5; TRBD1 aligns across 9 bases. V dropped 4 bases and J dropped 5; count of bases not matched to a gene: 3. The germline V gene has CDR1 MNHEY and CDR2 SVGAGI. This CDR3 comprises 14 residues.